This T cell receptor (beta chain) was sequenced for a study of blood T cells in healthy people across ages (dated by TCRdb to between 2015 and 2017). At the level of the whole study: In model experiments, template switching captured about one uniquely barcoded TCR beta cDNA molecule for every two T cells. Age-related changes in TCR beta repertoire diversity were measured in the study by deep sequencing normalized with unique cDNA molecular identifiers. The donors were split into four age groups: young (average around 15 years), middle-aged (roughly 39), aged (over 55) and long-lived (approximately 80). Donors of different ages were randomly distributed across sequencing lanes to avoid experimental bias. Two additional independent replicas of 1 million unique cDNA reads from the same blood draw were analyzed for two donors (one aged 18 to 30 and one aged 80 or older). Here is what the overall study found, with its caveats: As age increased, observed TCR beta diversity per million T cells dropped in a roughly linear way, and a significant reduction was already evident by age 40. Observed TCR beta diversity correlated strongly with the percentage of naive T cells measured by flow cytometry. Estimates of total diversity from one million sequenced T cells were regarded as lower bounds and underestimates. Compared with the aged group, more naive CD4+ T cells, fewer expanded clones and increased TCR diversity were shown by the long-lived group, suggesting age selection. Bulk unsorted PBMC profiling prevented conclusive comparison of naive and antigen-experienced compartments. Because the CMV infection status of the donors was unknown, age-related changes in expanded clonotypes may potentially have been confounded.

This clonotype occurred a few times. Its binding antigen is unknown. No much larger clone exists at a distance of one base, and base qualities are not known. The donors were some 39 Caucasian individuals from Russia, aged roughly 6 to 95 years, who were systemically healthy. Each donor gave 9.5 to 10 milliliters of peripheral blood, drawn into EDTA-treated Vacutainer tubes. Ficoll-Paque density-gradient centrifugation was used to isolate PBMCs, with at least 7 million obtained per sample. Trizol reagent was used to extract total RNA from PBMCs, with at least 6 micrograms per sample. For every donor, an aliquot of PBMCs went through flow cytometry to measure the percentages of naive CD45RAhigh/CD27high T cells. Library preparation employed 5' RACE. TCRdb names Illumina HiSeq 2500 as the instrument used. The second PCR ran for about 7 to 11 cycles and used a J-beta primer mix along with a sample-barcoded 5' primer. A template-switch 5' adaptor carrying 12 random nucleotides introduced a unique molecular identifier onto each TCR beta cDNA molecule. Each sample yielded at least 2.5 million CDR3-containing paired-end reads. The Mint cDNA synthesis kit, primed by a TRBC-specific oligonucleotide, was used to synthesize first-strand cDNA from all RNA. After uracil-DNA glycosylase treatment, a first 18-cycle PCR used universal primers M1SS and BC2_uni_R on all cDNA. Under the source paper's analysis protocol: Each sample was normalized by randomly selecting 1 million high-quality reads, each carrying a distinct molecular identifier. Instead of being binned into consensus sequences, reads that shared molecular identifiers were thrown out. MiTCR, run with a Q25 quality threshold and the strictest error-elimination algorithm, handled CDR3 identification, clonotype clustering and error correction. A nonparametric unseen species model with Euler transformation was used to estimate a lower bound on total TCR beta diversity. TCRdb reprocessed the public reads (quality trimming at Q25 with fastp, clone calling with MiXCR) and kept in-frame beta chains. Every distinct CDR3 protein forms one entry, paired with its most common genes and DNA. The V and J calls reflect TCRdb's pipeline rather than the authors' work. The sample profile shows around 1.5 million distinct CDR3 sequences; approximately 42% of them were found once. The ten biggest clones cover roughly 8.2% of the sample.

The germline V gene encodes CDR1 SGDLS and CDR2 YYNGEE. The junction shows trimming of 3 bases on V and 5 bases on J, and the gene matches do not reach 5 bases of it. Including cysteine and phenylalanine, the CDR3 has 15 amino acids. The CDR3 DNA has 45 bases and is translated from base 1. Sequenced input: blood. The sequence was obtained from a woman between 18 and 30 years old in good health. The chain is encoded by TRBV9 joined to TRBJ2-1, with TRBD2 matching 10 junction bases. In nucleotide form, the sequence is TGTGCCAGCAGCGGATCTAGCGGGAGCGACAATGAGCAGTTCTTC. This is translated as CASSGSSGSDNEQFF.